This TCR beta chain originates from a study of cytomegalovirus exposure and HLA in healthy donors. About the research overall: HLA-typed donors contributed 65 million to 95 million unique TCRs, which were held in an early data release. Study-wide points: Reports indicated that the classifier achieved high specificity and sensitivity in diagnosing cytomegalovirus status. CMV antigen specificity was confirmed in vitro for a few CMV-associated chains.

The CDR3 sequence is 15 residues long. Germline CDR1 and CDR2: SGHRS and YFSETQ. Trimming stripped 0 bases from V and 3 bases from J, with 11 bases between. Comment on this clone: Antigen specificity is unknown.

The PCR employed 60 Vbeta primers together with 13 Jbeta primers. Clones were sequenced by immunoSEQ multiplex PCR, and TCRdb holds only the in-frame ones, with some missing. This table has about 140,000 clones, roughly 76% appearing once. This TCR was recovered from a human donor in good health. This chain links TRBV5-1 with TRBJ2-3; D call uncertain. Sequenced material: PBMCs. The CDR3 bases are TGCGCCAGCAGCTTGGAAGCCGGCGGAACAGATACGCAGTATTTT. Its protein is CASSLEAGGTDTQYF.